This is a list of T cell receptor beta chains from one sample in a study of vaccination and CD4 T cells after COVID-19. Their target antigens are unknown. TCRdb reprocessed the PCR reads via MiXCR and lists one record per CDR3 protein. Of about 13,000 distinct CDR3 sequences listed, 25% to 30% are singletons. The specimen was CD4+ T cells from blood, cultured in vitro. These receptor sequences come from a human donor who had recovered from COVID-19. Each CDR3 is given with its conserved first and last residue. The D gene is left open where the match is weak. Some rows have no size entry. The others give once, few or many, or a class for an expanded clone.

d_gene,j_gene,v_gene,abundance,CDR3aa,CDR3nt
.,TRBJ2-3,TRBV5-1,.,CASSLGQPQTDTQYF,TGCGCCAGCAGCTTGGGGCAGCCCCAGACAGATACGCAGTATTTT
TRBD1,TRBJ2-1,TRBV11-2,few,CASTPMRQGSNEQFF,TGTGCCAGCACCCCTATGAGACAGGGTTCCAATGAGCAGTTCTTC
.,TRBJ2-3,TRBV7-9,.,CASSLRRGPSTDTQYF,TGTGCCAGCAGCTTAAGGCGGGGGCCTAGCACAGATACGCAGTATTTT
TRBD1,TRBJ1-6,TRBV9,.,CASSATGLDSPLHF,TGTGCCAGCAGCGCGACAGGGTTGGATTCACCCCTCCACTTT
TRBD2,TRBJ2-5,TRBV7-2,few,CASSLSLWGGNRDQYF,TGTGCCAGCAGCTTAAGCCTGTGGGGGGGTAATCGGGACCAGTACTTC
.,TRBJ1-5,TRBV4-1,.,CASSHATGYNQPQHF,TGCGCCAGCAGCCATGCGACAGGCTACAATCAGCCCCAGCATTTT
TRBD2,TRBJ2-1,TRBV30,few,CAWSGAGLEQFF,TGTGCCTGGAGTGGAGCGGGGCTTGAGCAGTTCTTC
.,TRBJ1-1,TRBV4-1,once,CASSQGEWTEAFF,TGCGCCAGCAGCCAAGGGGAATGGACTGAAGCTTTCTTT
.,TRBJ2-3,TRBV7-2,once,CTSSLLGYADTQYF,TGTACCAGCAGCTTACTGGGCTACGCAGATACGCAGTATTTT
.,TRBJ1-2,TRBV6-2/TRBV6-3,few,CASKIVGPTNYGYTF,TGTGCCAGCAAAATAGTAGGGCCCACTAACTATGGCTACACCTTC
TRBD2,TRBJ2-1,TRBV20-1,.,CSAPTSGGAFYNEQFF,TGCAGTGCGCCCACTAGCGGGGGGGCCTTCTACAATGAGCAGTTCTTC
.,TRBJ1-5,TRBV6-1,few,CASSERRSTNQPQHF,TGTGCCAGCAGTGAAAGAAGATCCACAAATCAGCCCCAGCATTTT
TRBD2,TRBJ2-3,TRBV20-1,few,CSASLAGGTDTQYF,TGCAGTGCTAGCCTAGCGGGGGGGACAGATACGCAGTATTTT
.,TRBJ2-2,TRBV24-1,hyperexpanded,CASQDTNTGELFF,TGTGCCTCCCAAGACACGAACACCGGGGAGCTGTTTTTT
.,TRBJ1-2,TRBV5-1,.,CASSLGGRLNNGYTF,TGCGCCAGCAGCTTGGGAGGCCGTCTAAACAATGGCTACACCTTC
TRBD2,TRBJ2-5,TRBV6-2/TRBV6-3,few,CASSRLAGGRETQYF,TGTGCCAGCAGTAGACTAGCGGGGGGGCGGGAGACCCAGTACTTC
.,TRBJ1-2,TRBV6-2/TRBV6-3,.,CASSYSSPLMGYYGYTF,TGTGCCAGCAGTTACTCGAGTCCCCTAATGGGGTACTATGGCTACACCTTC
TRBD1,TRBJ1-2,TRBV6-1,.,CASREQGGFYGYTF,TGTGCCAGCAGGGAACAGGGGGGGTTCTATGGCTACACCTTC
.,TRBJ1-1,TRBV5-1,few,CASSLGPGGLNTEAFF,TGCGCCAGCAGCTTGGGCCCCGGGGGCTTGAACACTGAAGCTTTCTTT
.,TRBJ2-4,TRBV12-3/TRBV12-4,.,CASSRGGAKNIQYF,TGTGCCAGCAGCCGGGGTGGGGCCAAAAACATTCAGTACTTC
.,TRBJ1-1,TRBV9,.,CASSVGGVLNTEAFF,TGTGCCAGCAGCGTAGGTGGGGTCTTGAACACTGAAGCTTTCTTT
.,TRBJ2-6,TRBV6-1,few,CASSEAGRTRSGANVLTF,TGTGCCAGCAGTGAAGCGGGCAGGACCCGCTCTGGGGCCAACGTCCTGACTTTC
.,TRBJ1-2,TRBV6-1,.,CASSPRGGRYYIF,TGTGCCAGCAGCCCAAGAGGAGGGCGTTACTACATCTTC
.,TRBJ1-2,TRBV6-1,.,CASSQGSGNYGYTF,TGTGCCAGCAGCCAAGGGTCCGGTAACTATGGCTACACCTTC
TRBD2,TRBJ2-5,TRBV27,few,CASSPEAGGPGTQYF,TGTGCCAGCAGTCCCGAAGCGGGGGGGCCGGGGACCCAGTACTTC